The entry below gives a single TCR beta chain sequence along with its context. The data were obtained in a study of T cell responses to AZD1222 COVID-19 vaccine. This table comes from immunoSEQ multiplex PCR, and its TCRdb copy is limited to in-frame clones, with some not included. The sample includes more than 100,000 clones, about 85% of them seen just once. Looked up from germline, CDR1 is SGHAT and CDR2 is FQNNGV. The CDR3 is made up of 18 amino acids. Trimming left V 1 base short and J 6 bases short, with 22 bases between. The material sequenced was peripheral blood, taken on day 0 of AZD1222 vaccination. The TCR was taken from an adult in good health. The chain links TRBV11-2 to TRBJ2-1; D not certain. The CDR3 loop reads CASSLVSLGMGSGNEQFF. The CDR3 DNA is TGTGCCAGCAGCTTAGTTTCTCTAGGGATGGGCTCTGGCAATGAGCAGTTCTTC.